The 26 T cell receptor beta chains in this list originate from one sample, sequenced in a study of T cell responses to AZD1222 COVID-19 vaccine. Method: immunoSEQ multiplex PCR; TCRdb's copy keeps in-frame clones and lacks some. The sample shows 150,000 to 200,000 clones, roughly nine tenths of them seen only once. Here the sequenced sample was peripheral blood, taken 28 days after the second AZD1222 dose. The receptor set was obtained from an adult who received the AZD1222 COVID-19 vaccine.

V is TRBV5-6 and J is TRBJ2-7; 10 nucleotides line up with TRBD2. The CDR3 loop spans 15 amino acids. J was trimmed by 3 bases and V by 3 bases; bases with no gene match: 6. Germline CDR1 reads SGHDT; CDR2 reads YYEEEE. In DNA, the CDR3 is TGTGCCAGCAGCTGGAGACTAGCGGGCCTCTACGAGCAGTACTTC. Translating it yields CASSWRLAGLYEQYF.

The chain carries TRBV27 and TRBJ1-2, with TRBD1 matching 7 bases. This CDR3 is 12 amino acids long. The trim removed 5 bases at V and 5 bases at J, leaving 2 bases unmatched. CDR1 and CDR2 (germline): MNHEY, SMNVEV (reference sequence). DNA of the CDR3: TGTGCCAGCAGTCCGACAGGGTATGGCTACACCTTC. Translated: CASSPTGYGYTF.

The V gene is TRBV6-5, the J gene TRBJ2-7, with D tentatively TRBD1 or TRBD2 (5 bases each). The CDR3 has 14 residues. The germline V gene encodes CDR1 MNHEY and CDR2 SVGAGI. The ends were cut back, 6 bases at V and 7 bases at J, with 19 bases in the middle. The CDR3 DNA sequence: TGTGCCAGCAGCTCTTCCGGGACCGCTGGGGAGCAGTACTTC. Residues: CASSSSGTAGEQYF.

A word on this clone: This specimen includes other DNA sequences encoding the same CDR3. The chain carries TRBV7-9 and TRBJ1-3; D uncertain. Trimming stripped 1 base from V and 0 bases from J, with 4 bases between. The germline gives CDR1 SEHNR, CDR2 FQNEAQ (reference sequence). The CDR3 is made up of 14 amino acids. The chain's CDR3 is CASSLGSSGNTIYF. CDR3 nucleotide sequence: TGTGCCAGCAGCTTAGGGAGCTCTGGAAACACCATATATTTT.

The DNA of the CDR3 is TGTGCCAGCAGTTGGAGGAGCGGCCAAGAGACCCAGTACTTC. It is translated as CASSWRSGQETQYF. The chain uses TRBV28 and TRBJ2-5; D possibly corresponds to TRBD2 (5 bases). Trimming cost V 4 bases and J 1 base, with 10 bases left between them. Germline-derived CDR1 and CDR2 are MDHEN and SYDVKM. The CDR3 has 14 amino acids.

The V and J genes are TRBV5-6 and TRBJ2-5; the D gene is possibly TRBD2 (5 bases). Trimming left V 4 bases short and J 1 base short, with 8 bases between. The CDR3 runs 13 residues. CDR1 is SGHDT and CDR2 is YYEEEE in the germline V gene. CDR3 region: CASSPRGQETQYF. The CDR3 coding sequence is TGTGCCAGCAGCCCCCGGGGCCAAGAGACCCAGTACTTC.

In its sample, this clone was seen a few times. V is TRBV12-3 or TRBV12-4 and J is TRBJ2-3; D remains ambiguous. The germline V and J ends were trimmed by 6 bases and 2 bases, with 6 bases remaining between them. CDR3 length: 12 amino acids. CDR3 sequence (DNA): TGTGCCAGCAGCCGGTCCACAGATACGCAGTATTTT. It encodes CASSRSTDTQYF.

This clone has a handful of counts. The chain uses TRBV30 and TRBJ2-7; 8 nucleotides align to TRBD1. The trim removed 0 bases at V and 5 bases at J, leaving 15 bases unmatched. In germline, CDR1 is GTSNPN, CDR2 SVGIG (reference sequence). This CDR3 contains 17 residues. The DNA for the CDR3 is TGTGCCTGGAGTGTCGGGGACAGGAACGTCGTATACGACGAGCAGTACTTC. Amino acid sequence: CAWSVGDRNVVYDEQYF.

The chain joins TRBV7-8 to TRBJ2-7; 11 bases agree with TRBD1. Trimming cost V 4 bases and J 7 bases; bases outside gene matches: 6. In germline, CDR1 is SGHVS, CDR2 FQNEAQ. This CDR3 is 14 amino acids long. The CDR3 DNA reads as TGTGCCAGCAGCTCCGGACAGGGGGCGGGAGAGCAGTACTTC. It translates to CASSSGQGAGEQYF.

The chain recombines TRBV18 with TRBJ1-1; D is unresolved. CDR1 and CDR2 (germline): KGHSH, LQKENI. This CDR3 contains 13 residues. Trimming took off 2 bases at V and 5 bases at J, with 9 bases between the two ends. The chain's CDR3 is CASSPGLGTEAFF. The CDR3 region has the DNA TGTGCCAGCTCACCAGGGCTAGGGACTGAAGCTTTCTTT.

The gene calls are TRBV10-3 and TRBJ1-4; 10 positions match TRBD1. The CDR3 runs 16 residues. J was trimmed by 7 bases and V by 5 bases; bases with no gene match: 10. Germline lookup yields CDR1 ENHRY and CDR2 SYGVKD. CDR3 coding DNA: TGTGCCATCAGTCCCGGGACAGGGGTGCGGGCTGAAAAACTGTTTTTT. Its protein product is CAISPGTGVRAEKLFF.

The chain recombines TRBV6-5 with TRBJ1-1, with D uncertain. Trimming shortened V by 0 bases and J by 5 bases, and 7 bases separated the two germline ends. CDR1 MNHEY and CDR2 SVGAGI come from the germline V gene. There are 13 residues in the CDR3. The CDR3 DNA sequence: TGTGCCAGCAGTTACTCAGAAGGTACTGAAGCTTTCTTT. Residues: CASSYSEGTEAFF.

The chain couples TRBV5-1 to TRBJ1-1; D uncertain. The V end lost 0 bases, the J end lost 8 bases, and 5 bases lay between the germline ends. Per the germline V gene, CDR1 is SGHRS and CDR2 is YFSETQ. The CDR3 totals 11 residues. CDR3 DNA: TGCGCCAGCAGCTTGGGAGGGGAAGCTTTCTTT. It is translated as CASSLGGEAFF.

The genes are TRBV9 and TRBJ2-1; D possibly corresponds to TRBD2 (5 bases). This CDR3 contains 16 residues. The ends were cut back, 3 bases at V and 0 bases at J, with 13 bases in the middle. Germline assignment: CDR1 SGDLS and CDR2 YYNGEE. This chain's CDR3 is CASSGPTGSSYNEQFF. The CDR3 bases are TGTGCCAGCAGCGGACCTACGGGAAGCTCCTACAATGAGCAGTTCTTC.

This chain uses TRBV4-2 with TRBJ2-1; tentative D call: TRBD1 (5 bases). This CDR3 has 17 amino acids. CDR1 is LGHNA, CDR2 YNFKEQ, per germline. V lost 1 base, J lost 5 bases, and 18 bases lay in between. The CDR3 bases are TGTGCCAGCAGCCAAGCATTCCTGGGCCCGGACAACAATGAGCAGTTCTTC. It translates to CASSQAFLGPDNNEQFF.

The chain combines TRBV19 with TRBJ1-1; D remains ambiguous. V was pared by 6 bases and J by 0 bases, with 11 bases between. The CDR3 totals 14 residues. The V gene's germline CDR1 is LNHDA and CDR2 SQIVND (reference sequence). This chain's CDR3 is CASSLGTLNTEAFF. DNA of the CDR3: TGTGCCAGTAGCCTAGGTACTCTGAACACTGAAGCTTTCTTT.

This clone was picked up one time. J is TRBJ1-1 and V is TRBV10-3, with D possibly TRBD1 on 5 matching bases. This CDR3 comprises 14 residues. The germline V gene has CDR1 ENHRY and CDR2 SYGVKD. V shed 3 bases and J shed 11 bases, with 19 bases lying between them. The CDR3: CAISDPKRGETAFF. The CDR3 region has the DNA TGTGCCATCAGTGACCCGAAACGGGGGGAGACGGCTTTCTTT.

This chain links TRBV7-8 with TRBJ1-5, with D hard to call. Germline values: CDR1 SGHVS, CDR2 FQNEAQ. CDR3 length: 18 amino acids. Trimming cost V 1 base and J 0 bases, with 16 bases left between them. The CDR3 loop reads CASSLVRVPTYSNQPQHF. As DNA, the CDR3 is TGTGCCAGCAGCTTAGTCCGGGTCCCAACCTATAGCAATCAGCCCCAGCATTTT.

This clone came up once. The rearrangement joins TRBV6-5 to TRBJ1-2; TRBD1 matches 7 bases. The CDR3 is 15 residues long. In germline, CDR1 is MNHEY, CDR2 SVGAGI. Losses at the gene ends were 7 bases for V and 3 bases for J; bases not matched to a gene: 11. Written as DNA, the CDR3 is TGTGCCAGCAATGGGGCGGGGACAGTATACTATGGCTACACCTTC. Its protein product is CASNGAGTVYYGYTF.

The chain recombines TRBV7-8 with TRBJ1-5, with D uncertain. The V gene lost 1 base and the J gene lost 0 bases, with 4 bases spanning the gap. The CDR3 totals 14 residues. Germline CDR1 and CDR2: SGHVS and FQNEAQ. The CDR3 DNA reads as TGTGCCAGCAGCTTAGTTGCTAGCAATCAGCCCCAGCATTTT. It is translated as CASSLVASNQPQHF.

The rearrangement uses TRBV23-1 and TRBJ1-5, with 7 nucleotides matching TRBD1. TRBV23-1 counts as an open reading frame of uncertain function. With V trimmed by 8 bases and J by 0 bases, 10 bases remained unmatched. The length of the CDR3 is 16 residues. The chain's CDR3 is CASRPETGSSNQPQHF. In nucleotides, the CDR3 is TGCGCCAGCCGCCCCGAGACAGGGAGTAGCAATCAGCCCCAGCATTTT.

The chain has TRBV28 and TRBJ2-6; D is unresolved. The CDR3 has 13 amino acids. The germline V gene has CDR1 MDHEN and CDR2 SYDVKM. V was cut by 10 bases and J by 0 bases, with 7 bases left in between. The CDR3 spells CATRTSGANVLTF. Written as DNA, the CDR3 is TGTGCCACCCGGACCTCTGGGGCCAACGTCCTGACTTTC.

V is TRBV5-1 and J is TRBJ1-1; maybe TRBD1 (5 bases). The germline V gene has CDR1 SGHRS and CDR2 YFSETQ. V was shortened by 2 bases and J by 3 bases, with 14 bases between the two germline ends. The CDR3 sequence is 15 residues long. Here the CDR3 reads CASSFTGSGDTEAFF. The DNA of the CDR3 is TGCGCCAGCAGCTTCACGGGGTCGGGGGACACTGAAGCTTTCTTT.

The V call is TRBV23-1, the J call TRBJ1-1, with 11 bases matching TRBD1. TRBV23-1 is labeled an ORF, and its function is uncertain. CDR3 length: 14 residues. V gave up 7 bases and J gave up 4 bases; unmatched junction bases: 5. CDR3 DNA: TGCGCCAGCATCGCGGGACAGGGGGGCACTGAAGCTTTCTTT. This encodes CASIAGQGGTEAFF.

CDR3 in amino acids: CASRRKVTPYNEQFF. CDR3 sequence (DNA): TGTGCCAGCCGCCGAAAGGTAACCCCCTACAATGAGCAGTTCTTC. The rearrangement joins TRBV6-1 to TRBJ2-1; D is undetermined. The CDR3 is 15 amino acids. Deletions cut 8 bases from V and 2 bases from J, with 16 bases between. CDR1 and CDR2 (germline): MNHNS, SASEGT.

As concerns this clone: A read error may produce the germline difference seen at one junction end. V usage is TRBV3-1 (or the pseudogene TRBV3-2) and J usage is TRBJ2-1, with D maybe TRBD2 (5 bases). This CDR3 has 17 residues. In germline, CDR1 is LGHDT, CDR2 YNNKEL (reference sequence). Here the CDR3 DNA reads TGTGCCAGCGGCCAAGATAGGGCGAGCGGCCGCGGCAATGAGCAGTTCTTC. This gives the protein CASGQDRASGRGNEQFF.